This passage covers 2 T cell receptor beta chains from one sample sequenced in a study of sequential checkpoint blockade in melanoma. Produced via immunoSEQ multiplex PCR; TCRdb's table is partial and in-frame only. The sample records some 17,000 clones, about 67% being singletons. Documented treatment: randomized to nivolumab then ipilimumab (arm A) or the reverse (arm B). Source: CD8+ T cells sorted from blood (inferred from file names), taken from a patient given nivolumab and ipilimumab in sequence. The receptors come from a human donor with melanoma.

The J gene is TRBJ1-6, the V gene TRBV12-2. TRBV12-2 is described as a pseudogene. This CDR3 has 14 amino acids. This chain's CDR3 is CASRLVRSNSPLHF. The CDR3 DNA reads as TGTGCAAGTCGCTTAGTCCGGAGTAATTCACCCCTCCACTTT.

V gene TRBV27 combines with J gene TRBJ1-5; TRBD1 agrees at 7 bases. This CDR3 is built from 15 residues. CDR1 is MNHEY and CDR2 is SMNVEV in the germline V gene (reference sequence). V trimming: 1 base; J trimming: 2 bases; junction bases outside the gene matches: 2. For the CDR3, the DNA is TGTGCCAGCAGTTTATGGACAGGTGGCAATCAGCCCCAGCATTTT. Its protein product is CASSLWTGGNQPQHF.